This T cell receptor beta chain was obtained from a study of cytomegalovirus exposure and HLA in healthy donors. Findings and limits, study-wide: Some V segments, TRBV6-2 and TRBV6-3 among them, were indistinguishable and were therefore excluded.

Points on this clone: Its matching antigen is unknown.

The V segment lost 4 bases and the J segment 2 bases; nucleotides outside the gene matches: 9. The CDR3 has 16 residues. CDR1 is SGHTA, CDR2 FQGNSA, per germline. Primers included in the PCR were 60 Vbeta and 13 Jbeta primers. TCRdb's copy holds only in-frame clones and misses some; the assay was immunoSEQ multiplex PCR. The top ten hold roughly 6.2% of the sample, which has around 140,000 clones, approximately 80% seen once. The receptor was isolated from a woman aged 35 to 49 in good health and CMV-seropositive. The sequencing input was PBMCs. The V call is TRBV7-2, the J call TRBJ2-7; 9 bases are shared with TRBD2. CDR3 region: CASSSARLAAAYEQYF. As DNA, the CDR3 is TGTGCCAGCAGCTCAGCCCGACTAGCGGCGGCCTACGAGCAGTACTTC. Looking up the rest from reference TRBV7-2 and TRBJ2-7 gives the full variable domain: GAGVSQSPSNKVTEKGKDVELRCDPISGHTALYWYRQSLGQGLEFLIYFQGNSAPDKSGLPSDRFSAERTGGSVSTLTIQRTQQEDSAVYLCASSSARLAAAYEQYFGPGTRLTVT.